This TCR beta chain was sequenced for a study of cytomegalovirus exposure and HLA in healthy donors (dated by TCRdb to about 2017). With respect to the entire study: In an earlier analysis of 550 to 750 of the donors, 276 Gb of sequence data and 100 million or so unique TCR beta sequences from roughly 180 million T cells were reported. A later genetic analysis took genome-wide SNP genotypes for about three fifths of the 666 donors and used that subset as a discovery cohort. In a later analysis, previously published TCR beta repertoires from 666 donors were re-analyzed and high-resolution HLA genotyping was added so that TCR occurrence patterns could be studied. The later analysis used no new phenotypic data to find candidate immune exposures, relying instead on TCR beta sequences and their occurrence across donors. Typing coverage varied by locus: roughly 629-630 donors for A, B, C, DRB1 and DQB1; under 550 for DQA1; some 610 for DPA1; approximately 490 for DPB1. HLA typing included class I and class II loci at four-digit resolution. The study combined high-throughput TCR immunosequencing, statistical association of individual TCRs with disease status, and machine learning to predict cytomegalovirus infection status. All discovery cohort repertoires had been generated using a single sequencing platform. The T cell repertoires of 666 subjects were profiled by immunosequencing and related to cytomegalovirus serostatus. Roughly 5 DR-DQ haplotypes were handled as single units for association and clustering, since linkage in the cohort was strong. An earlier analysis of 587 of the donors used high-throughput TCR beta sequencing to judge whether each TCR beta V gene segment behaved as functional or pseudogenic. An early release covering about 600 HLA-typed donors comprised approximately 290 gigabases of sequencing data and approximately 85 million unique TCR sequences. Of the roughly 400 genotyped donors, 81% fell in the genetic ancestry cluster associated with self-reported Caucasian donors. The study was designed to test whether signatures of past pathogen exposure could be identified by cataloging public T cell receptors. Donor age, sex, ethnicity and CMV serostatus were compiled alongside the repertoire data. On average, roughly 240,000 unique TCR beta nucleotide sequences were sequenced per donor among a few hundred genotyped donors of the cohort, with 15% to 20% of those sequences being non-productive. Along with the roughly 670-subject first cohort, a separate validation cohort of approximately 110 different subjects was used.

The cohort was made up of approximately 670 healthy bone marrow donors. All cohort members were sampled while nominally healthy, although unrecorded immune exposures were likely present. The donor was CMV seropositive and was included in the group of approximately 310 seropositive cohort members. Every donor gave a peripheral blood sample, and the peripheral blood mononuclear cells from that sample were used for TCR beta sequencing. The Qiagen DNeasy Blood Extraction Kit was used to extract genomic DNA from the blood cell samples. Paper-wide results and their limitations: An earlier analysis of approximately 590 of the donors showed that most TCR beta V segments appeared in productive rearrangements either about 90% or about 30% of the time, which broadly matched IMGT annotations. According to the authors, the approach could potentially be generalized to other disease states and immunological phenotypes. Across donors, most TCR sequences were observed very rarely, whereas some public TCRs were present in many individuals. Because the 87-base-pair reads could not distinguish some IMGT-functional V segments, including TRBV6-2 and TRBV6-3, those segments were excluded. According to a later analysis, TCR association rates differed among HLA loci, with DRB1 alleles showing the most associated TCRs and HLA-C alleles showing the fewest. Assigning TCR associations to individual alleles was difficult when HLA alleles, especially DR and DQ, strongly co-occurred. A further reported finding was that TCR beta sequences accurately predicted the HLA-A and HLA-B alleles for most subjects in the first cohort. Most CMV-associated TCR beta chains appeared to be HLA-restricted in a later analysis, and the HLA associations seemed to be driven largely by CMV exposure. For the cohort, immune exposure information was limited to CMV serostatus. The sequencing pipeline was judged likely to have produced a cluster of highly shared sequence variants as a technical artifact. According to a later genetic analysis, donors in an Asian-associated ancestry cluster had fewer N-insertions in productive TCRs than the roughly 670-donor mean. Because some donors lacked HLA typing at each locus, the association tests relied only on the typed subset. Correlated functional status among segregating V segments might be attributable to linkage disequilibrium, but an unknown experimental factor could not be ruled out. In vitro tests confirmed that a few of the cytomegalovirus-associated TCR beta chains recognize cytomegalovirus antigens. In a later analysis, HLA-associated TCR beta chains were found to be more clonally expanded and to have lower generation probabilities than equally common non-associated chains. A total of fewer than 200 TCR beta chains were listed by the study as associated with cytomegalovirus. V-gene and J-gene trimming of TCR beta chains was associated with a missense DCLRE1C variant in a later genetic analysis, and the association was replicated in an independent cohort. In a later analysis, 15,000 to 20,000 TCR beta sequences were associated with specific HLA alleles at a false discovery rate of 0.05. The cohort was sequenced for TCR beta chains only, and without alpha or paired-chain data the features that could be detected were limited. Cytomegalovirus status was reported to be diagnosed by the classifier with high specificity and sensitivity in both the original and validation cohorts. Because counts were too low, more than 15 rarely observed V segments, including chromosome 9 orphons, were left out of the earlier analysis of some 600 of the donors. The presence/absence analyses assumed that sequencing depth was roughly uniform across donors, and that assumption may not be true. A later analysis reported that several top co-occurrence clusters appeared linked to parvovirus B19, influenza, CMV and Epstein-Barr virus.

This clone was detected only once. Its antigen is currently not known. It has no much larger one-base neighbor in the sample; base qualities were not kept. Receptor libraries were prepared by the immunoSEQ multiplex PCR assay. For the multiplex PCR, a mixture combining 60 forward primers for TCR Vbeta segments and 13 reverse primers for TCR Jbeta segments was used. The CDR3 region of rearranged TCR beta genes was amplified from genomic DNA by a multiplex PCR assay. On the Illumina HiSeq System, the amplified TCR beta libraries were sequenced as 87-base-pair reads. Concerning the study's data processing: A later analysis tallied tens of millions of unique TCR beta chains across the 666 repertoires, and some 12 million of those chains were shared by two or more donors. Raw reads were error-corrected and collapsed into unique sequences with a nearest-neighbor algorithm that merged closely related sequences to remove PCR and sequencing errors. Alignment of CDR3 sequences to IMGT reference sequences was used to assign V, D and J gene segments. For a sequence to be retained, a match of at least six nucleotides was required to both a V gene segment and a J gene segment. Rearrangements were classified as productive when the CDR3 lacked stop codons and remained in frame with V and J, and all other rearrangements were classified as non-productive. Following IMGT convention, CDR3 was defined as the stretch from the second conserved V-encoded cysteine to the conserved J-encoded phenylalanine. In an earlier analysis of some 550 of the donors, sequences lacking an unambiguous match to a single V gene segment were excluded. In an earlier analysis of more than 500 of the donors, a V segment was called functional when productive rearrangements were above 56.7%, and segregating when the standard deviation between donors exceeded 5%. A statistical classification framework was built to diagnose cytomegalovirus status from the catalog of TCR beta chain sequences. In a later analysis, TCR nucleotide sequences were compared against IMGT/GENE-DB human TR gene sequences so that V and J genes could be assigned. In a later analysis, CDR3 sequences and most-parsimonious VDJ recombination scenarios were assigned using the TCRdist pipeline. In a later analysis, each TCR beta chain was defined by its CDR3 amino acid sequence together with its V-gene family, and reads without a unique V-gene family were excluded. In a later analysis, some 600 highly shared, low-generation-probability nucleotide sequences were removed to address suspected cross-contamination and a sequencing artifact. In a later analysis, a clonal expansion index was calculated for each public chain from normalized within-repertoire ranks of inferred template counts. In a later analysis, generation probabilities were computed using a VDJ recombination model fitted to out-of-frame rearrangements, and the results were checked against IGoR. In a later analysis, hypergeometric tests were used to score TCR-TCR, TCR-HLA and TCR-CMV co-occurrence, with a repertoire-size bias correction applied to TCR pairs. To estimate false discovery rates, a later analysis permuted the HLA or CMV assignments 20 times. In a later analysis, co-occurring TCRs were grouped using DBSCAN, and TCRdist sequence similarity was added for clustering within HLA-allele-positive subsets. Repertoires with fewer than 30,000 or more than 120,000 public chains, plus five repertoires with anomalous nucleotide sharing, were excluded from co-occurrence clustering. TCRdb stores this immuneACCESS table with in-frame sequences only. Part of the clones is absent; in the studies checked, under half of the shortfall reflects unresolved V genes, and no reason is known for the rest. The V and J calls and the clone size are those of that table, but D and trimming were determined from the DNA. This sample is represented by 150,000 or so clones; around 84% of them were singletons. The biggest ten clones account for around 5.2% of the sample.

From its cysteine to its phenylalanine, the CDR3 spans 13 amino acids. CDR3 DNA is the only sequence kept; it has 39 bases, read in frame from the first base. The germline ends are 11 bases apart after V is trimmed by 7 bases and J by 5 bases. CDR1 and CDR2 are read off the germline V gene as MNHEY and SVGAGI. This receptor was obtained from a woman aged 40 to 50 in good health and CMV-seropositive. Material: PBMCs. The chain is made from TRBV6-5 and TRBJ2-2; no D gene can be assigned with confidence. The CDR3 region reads CASTNGLTGELFF. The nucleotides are TGTGCCAGCACCAACGGGTTAACCGGGGAGCTGTTTTTT.